This entry features one T cell receptor beta chain sequence. The sample belongs to a study of blood T cell repertoires in COVID-19. Participant ages covered about 18 to 89 years across 24 US areas. Donors of Cohort 3 who recovered were those that had two negative PCRs, clearance, or symptom resolution. Clones were read by immunoSEQ multiplex PCR, and TCRdb kept only the in-frame ones, dropping some. The table shows about 180,000 clones, with roughly 84% occurring only once. The CDR3 runs to 16 residues. Germline CDR1 is SGHTA and CDR2 is FQGNSA. V was clipped by 4 bases and J by 7 bases; unmatched bases: 8.

This rearrangement joins TRBV7-2 to TRBJ1-4; 11 nucleotides align to TRBD1. Sample: PBMCs or T cells enriched from blood (not recorded which). The source is a woman between 50 and 59 years old who had recovered from COVID-19. For the CDR3, the DNA is TGTGCCAGCAGCTCGAACAAGGACAGGGGGCCTGAAAAACTGTTTTTT. Translated: CASSSNKDRGPEKLFF. Full variable domain (rest looked up from reference TRBV7-2 and TRBJ1-4): GAGVSQSPSNKVTEKGKDVELRCDPISGHTALYWYRQSLGQGLEFLIYFQGNSAPDKSGLPSDRFSAERTGGSVSTLTIQRTQQEDSAVYLCASSSNKDRGPEKLFFGSGTQLSVL.